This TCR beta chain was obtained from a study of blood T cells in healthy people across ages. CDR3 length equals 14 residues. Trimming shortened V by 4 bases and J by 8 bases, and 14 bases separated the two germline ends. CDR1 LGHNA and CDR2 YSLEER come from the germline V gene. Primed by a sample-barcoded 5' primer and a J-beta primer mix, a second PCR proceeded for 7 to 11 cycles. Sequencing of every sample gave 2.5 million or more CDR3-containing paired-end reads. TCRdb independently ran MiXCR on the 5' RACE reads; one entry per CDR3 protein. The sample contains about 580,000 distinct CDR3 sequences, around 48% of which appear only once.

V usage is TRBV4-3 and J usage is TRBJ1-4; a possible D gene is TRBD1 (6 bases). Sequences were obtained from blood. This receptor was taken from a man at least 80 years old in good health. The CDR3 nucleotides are TGCGCCAGCAGCCCACAGGCCACAGGGGAAAAACTGTTTTTT. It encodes CASSPQATGEKLFF.